This is a list of T cell receptor beta chains from one sample in a study of T cell responses to AZD1222 COVID-19 vaccine. The method was immunoSEQ multiplex PCR; TCRdb's version includes in-frame clones alone and lacks a portion of them. This sample has approximately 150,000 clones, with about 90% found just once. The sample in question was peripheral blood, obtained on day 0 of MenACWY control vaccination. The source is an adult in good health. CDR3s include the opening cysteine and the closing phenylalanine or tryptophan. Each record gives: CDR3 length, D gene, clone size, V gene, J gene, CDR3 protein, CDR3 DNA. The D gene is left open where the match is weak. The size entry is marked missing in some rows and otherwise reads once, few, many or a size class.

length: 15
D: TRBD1
size: -
V: TRBV7-2
J: TRBJ2-7
CDR3: CASSSVGQGPYEQYF
DNA: TGTGCCAGCAGCTCCGTAGGACAGGGACCCTACGAGCAGTACTTC

length: 18
D: TRBD2
size: -
V: TRBV7-9
J: TRBJ2-3
CDR3: CASSLVHLAGGPTDTQYF
DNA: TGTGCCAGCAGCTTAGTTCACCTAGCGGGAGGGCCAACAGATACGCAGTATTTT

length: 14
D: -
size: -
V: TRBV5-4
J: TRBJ2-1
CDR3: CASRGVSVGNEQFF
DNA: TGTGCCAGCAGAGGGGTTTCGGTCGGCAATGAGCAGTTCTTC

length: 13
D: -
size: -
V: TRBV19
J: TRBJ1-5
CDR3: CASGQIPGQPQHF
DNA: TGTGCCAGTGGGCAAATTCCAGGGCAGCCCCAGCATTTT

length: 16
D: TRBD1
size: once
V: TRBV3-1/TRBV3-2
J: TRBJ1-5
CDR3: CASSRGTGGAGQPQHF
DNA: TGTGCCAGCAGCCGCGGGACAGGGGGCGCGGGTCAGCCCCAGCATTTT

length: 13
D: -
size: -
V: TRBV10-3
J: TRBJ1-1
CDR3: CAIFPGPGAEAFF
DNA: TGTGCCATTTTCCCCGGGCCGGGGGCTGAAGCTTTCTTT

length: 14
D: -
size: -
V: TRBV19
J: TRBJ1-4
CDR3: CASSQGSRAEKLFF
DNA: TGTGCCAGTAGTCAGGGATCTAGGGCGGAAAAACTGTTTTTT

length: 16
D: -
size: -
V: TRBV30
J: TRBJ2-7
CDR3: CAWRTFRATGSYEQYF
DNA: TGTGCCTGGAGGACCTTTCGGGCTACAGGGTCCTACGAGCAGTACTTC

length: 16
D: TRBD2
size: -
V: TRBV11-3
J: TRBJ2-7
CDR3: CASSRGLAPFIDEQYF
DNA: TGTGCCAGCAGCCGCGGACTAGCGCCCTTCATAGACGAGCAGTACTTC

length: 14
D: -
size: -
V: TRBV19
J: TRBJ2-5
CDR3: CASSIYVGSETQYF
DNA: TGTGCCAGTAGTATTTACGTTGGCTCAGAGACCCAGTACTTC

length: 13
D: -
size: -
V: TRBV10-3
J: TRBJ1-2
CDR3: CAISEDSGYGYTF
DNA: TGTGCCATCAGCGAGGACAGCGGCTATGGCTACACCTTC

length: 16
D: -
size: -
V: TRBV15
J: TRBJ2-3
CDR3: CATSRALRVVTDTQYF
DNA: TGTGCCACCAGCAGAGCGTTGAGGGTCGTCACAGATACGCAGTATTTT

length: 16
D: -
size: -
V: TRBV19
J: TRBJ1-1
CDR3: CASSRTPGVMGTEAFF
DNA: TGTGCCAGTAGCCGAACTCCGGGAGTTATGGGCACTGAAGCTTTCTTT

length: 15
D: -
size: -
V: TRBV19
J: TRBJ1-2
CDR3: CASSNLALRGYGYTF
DNA: TGTGCCAGTAGTAATCTGGCCCTAAGGGGCTATGGCTACACCTTC

length: 14
D: TRBD1
size: few
V: TRBV29-1
J: TRBJ1-2
CDR3: CSARDLTGGDGYTF
DNA: TGCAGCGCAAGAGATTTGACAGGGGGGGATGGCTACACCTTC

length: 14
D: TRBD1
size: once
V: TRBV11-2
J: TRBJ2-7
CDR3: CASTSTGAGYEQYF
DNA: TGTGCCAGCACGTCGACAGGGGCAGGCTACGAGCAGTACTTC

length: 13
D: -
size: once
V: TRBV7-9
J: TRBJ1-4
CDR3: CASSAGGGEKLFF
DNA: TGTGCCAGCTCAGCCGGAGGAGGTGAAAAACTGTTTTTT

length: 15
D: -
size: -
V: TRBV19
J: TRBJ2-6
CDR3: CASSTQGSGANVLTF
DNA: TGTGCCAGTAGCACACAGGGATCTGGGGCCAACGTCCTGACTTTC

length: 14
D: -
size: -
V: TRBV19
J: TRBJ1-4
CDR3: CASNGLGFEEKLFF
DNA: TGTGCCAGTAATGGGTTAGGGTTTGAGGAAAAACTGTTTTTT

length: 16
D: -
size: -
V: TRBV10-3
J: TRBJ2-1
CDR3: CAIKADSALSYNEQFF
DNA: TGTGCCATCAAAGCGGACTCGGCTCTCTCCTACAATGAGCAGTTCTTC

length: 16
D: TRBD1
size: few
V: TRBV2
J: TRBJ1-5
CDR3: CASRAEQGDSNQPQHF
DNA: TGTGCCAGCAGGGCCGAACAGGGGGATAGCAATCAGCCCCAGCATTTT

length: 17
D: TRBD1
size: -
V: TRBV19
J: TRBJ2-7
CDR3: CASSIRVFGTGRIEQYF
DNA: TGTGCCAGTAGTATACGGGTCTTTGGGACAGGGCGGATCGAGCAGTACTTC

length: 13
D: -
size: -
V: TRBV5-1
J: TRBJ1-3
CDR3: CASSLPGQNTIYF
DNA: TGCGCCAGCAGCCTCCCCGGGCAGAACACCATATATTTT

length: 13
D: -
size: -
V: TRBV12-5
J: TRBJ1-5
CDR3: CASGLEGYQPQHF
DNA: TGTGCTAGTGGTTTGGAGGGTTATCAGCCCCAGCATTTT

length: 13
D: -
size: -
V: TRBV2
J: TRBJ2-3
CDR3: CASRSDYGDTQYF
DNA: TGTGCCAGCAGATCCGACTACGGGGATACGCAGTATTTT

length: 14
D: TRBD1
size: -
V: TRBV5-1
J: TRBJ2-5
CDR3: CASSLRGQGETQYF
DNA: TGCGCCAGCAGCTTAAGGGGACAGGGCGAGACCCAGTACTTC

length: 13
D: TRBD1
size: -
V: TRBV19
J: TRBJ2-3
CDR3: CASAGGLTDTQYF
DNA: TGTGCCAGCGCAGGGGGCCTCACAGATACGCAGTATTTT

length: 15
D: -
size: -
V: TRBV7-7
J: TRBJ1-2
CDR3: CASTPRGRVFYGYTF
DNA: TGTGCCAGCACCCCCCGGGGCAGGGTGTTTTATGGCTACACCTTC

length: 17
D: -
size: -
V: TRBV7-8
J: TRBJ2-3
CDR3: CASSPGRGLSRTDTQYF
DNA: TGTGCCAGCAGCCCAGGGCGAGGGTTATCCCGCACAGATACGCAGTATTTT

length: 16
D: -
size: -
V: TRBV9
J: TRBJ2-1
CDR3: CASSGTVTSSYNEQFF
DNA: TGTGCCAGCAGCGGGACTGTCACTAGCTCCTACAATGAGCAGTTCTTC

length: 14
D: TRBD1
size: few
V: TRBV5-1
J: TRBJ2-7
CDR3: CASSSRQGNYEQYF
DNA: TGCGCCAGCAGCTCCAGACAGGGAAACTACGAGCAGTACTTC

length: 12
D: -
size: -
V: TRBV6-5
J: TRBJ1-1
CDR3: CASSYSDTEAFF
DNA: TGTGCCAGCAGTTACTCGGACACTGAAGCTTTCTTT

length: 19
D: TRBD2
size: -
V: TRBV28
J: TRBJ2-1
CDR3: CASTGWRRAAGGSYNEQFF
DNA: TGTGCCAGCACTGGGTGGAGAAGGGCGGCGGGAGGAAGCTACAATGAGCAGTTCTTC

length: 16
D: TRBD1
size: -
V: TRBV19
J: TRBJ2-1
CDR3: CASSNLPGQGHDEQFF
DNA: TGTGCCAGTAGTAACCTCCCGGGACAGGGGCACGATGAGCAGTTCTTC

length: 12
D: TRBD1
size: -
V: TRBV18
J: TRBJ1-2
CDR3: CASSPTGSGYTF
DNA: TGTGCCAGCTCCCCGACAGGGTCCGGCTACACCTTC

length: 15
D: TRBD1
size: -
V: TRBV7-3
J: TRBJ1-3
CDR3: CASSPTGGSGNTIYF
DNA: TGTGCCAGCAGCCCAACAGGGGGCTCTGGAAACACCATATATTTT

length: 14
D: TRBD1
size: -
V: TRBV28
J: TRBJ2-7
CDR3: CASSWTGEAYEQYF
DNA: TGTGCCAGCAGTTGGACAGGGGAAGCCTACGAGCAGTACTTC

length: 13
D: -
size: -
V: TRBV7-2
J: TRBJ1-1
CDR3: CASSPEQNTEAFF
DNA: TGTGCCAGCAGCCCCGAGCAGAACACTGAAGCTTTCTTT

length: 19
D: -
size: -
V: TRBV6-1
J: TRBJ1-4
CDR3: CASSGYPDKGGRGNEKLFF
DNA: TGTGCCAGCAGTGGGTACCCGGACAAGGGAGGTAGGGGAAATGAAAAACTGTTTTTT

length: 16
D: -
size: -
V: TRBV30
J: TRBJ1-6
CDR3: CAWGRQALSYNSPLHF
DNA: TGTGCCTGGGGAAGACAGGCTCTCTCCTATAATTCACCCCTCCACTTT

length: 14
D: TRBD1
size: once
V: TRBV11-3
J: TRBJ1-2
CDR3: CASSPTGGSYGYTF
DNA: TGTGCCAGCAGCCCTACAGGGGGCAGCTATGGCTACACCTTC